The 9 T cell receptor beta chains given below trace back to one sample, sequenced in a study of blood T cell repertoires in COVID-19. The data were produced by immunoSEQ multiplex PCR, yet TCRdb's version contains in-frame clones alone and is incomplete. The sample records roughly 41,000 clones, around 84% being singletons. What was sequenced was peripheral blood. These receptors were taken from a man between 60 and 70 years old with COVID-19, enrolled during active disease.

The chain links TRBV7-9 to TRBJ1-1; a weak D match, TRBD1 (5 bases). V lost 5 bases, J lost 1 base, and 14 bases lay in between. From germline, CDR1 is SEHNR and CDR2 FQNEAQ (reference sequence). The length of the CDR3 is 15 residues. Written as DNA, the CDR3 is TGTGCCAGCAGCCAAGGGGTTTACTCGAACACTGAAGCTTTCTTT. Amino acid sequence: CASSQGVYSNTEAFF.

The rearrangement uses TRBV10-3 and TRBJ1-2, with D possibly matching TRBD1 (6 bases). This CDR3 contains 13 residues. Germline V gene sequence: CDR1 ENHRY, CDR2 SYGVKD. The ends were cut back, 5 bases at V and 7 bases at J, with 14 bases in the middle. The chain's CDR3 is CAISQDRQAGYTF. The CDR3 coding sequence is TGTGCCATCAGTCAAGACAGACAGGCTGGCTACACCTTC.

The V call is TRBV7-2, the J call TRBJ2-2, with D perhaps matching TRBD1 (5 bases). Germline CDR1 SGHTA, CDR2 FQGNSA. The V gene lost 0 bases and the J gene lost 6 bases, with 5 bases spanning the gap. The CDR3 extends over 13 amino acids. CDR3: CASSLATAGELFF. The CDR3 DNA reads TGTGCCAGCAGCTTAGCGACAGCCGGGGAGCTGTTTTTT.

The chain employs TRBV3-1 (or the pseudogene TRBV3-2) and TRBJ2-2, with TRBD2 matching over 7 bases. The CDR3 has 17 amino acids. Germline-derived CDR1 and CDR2 are LGHDT and YNNKEL (reference sequence). The V and J ends lost 0 bases and 6 bases, in that order; junction bases with no gene match: 10. The CDR3 sequence is CASSQDRGGRAAGELFF. In DNA form, the CDR3 reads TGTGCCAGCAGCCAAGATCGTGGTGGGAGGGCCGCCGGGGAGCTGTTTTTT.

The chain combines TRBV28 with TRBJ1-2; 9 nucleotides match TRBD1. The germline CDR1 and CDR2 sequences are MDHEN and SYDVKM. The CDR3 loop spans 15 amino acids. Trimming removed 8 bases from V and 5 bases from J; junction bases left unmatched: 12. The chain's CDR3 is CASESYRGLGYGYTF. The CDR3 DNA is TGTGCCAGCGAAAGCTACAGGGGGCTGGGGTATGGCTACACCTTC.

The V gene is TRBV7-2, the J gene TRBJ1-2; D not certain. CDR3 length: 14 amino acids. Germline V gene sequence: CDR1 SGHTA, CDR2 FQGNSA. V was pared by 5 bases and J by 5 bases, with 15 bases between. In nucleotides, the CDR3 is TGTGCCAGCAGCGGCCGACGGGGAGATTATGGCTACACCTTC. This gives the protein CASSGRRGDYGYTF.

V gene TRBV2 combines with J gene TRBJ1-2; D is unclear. CDR1 is SNHLY and CDR2 is FYNNEI in the germline V gene. V lost 4 bases to trimming and J lost 7 bases, with 16 bases between them. This CDR3 spans 14 amino acids. DNA of the CDR3: TGTGCCAGCAGTGTCCGAGGGAGGGTCTCTGGCTACACCTTC. It encodes CASSVRGRVSGYTF.

This chain links TRBV28 with TRBJ1-1; a possible D gene is TRBD1 (6 bases). The CDR3 extends over 15 amino acids. Germline V lookup: CDR1 MDHEN, CDR2 SYDVKM. V was cut by 6 bases and J by 1 base, with 15 bases left in between. The CDR3 sequence: CASSRTGNSNTEAFF. CDR3 DNA: TGTGCCAGCAGCCGAACAGGGAACTCGAACACTGAAGCTTTCTTT.

The chain couples TRBV5-1 to TRBJ1-2, with a possible D match to TRBD1 (5 bases). Trimming took off 0 bases at V and 8 bases at J, with 20 bases between the two ends. The CDR3 totals 16 residues. Per the germline V gene, CDR1 is SGHRS and CDR2 is YFSETQ. CDR3 sequence reads: CASSLAGGEGLMGYTF. Here the CDR3 DNA reads TGCGCCAGCAGCTTGGCCGGAGGGGAAGGCCTGATGGGCTACACCTTC.